This T cell receptor (beta chain) comes out of a study of beta chain features in type 1 diabetes. Study findings and constraints: In every one of the four CD4+ subsets, TCRB CDR3s were moderately but significantly shorter in Type 1 diabetes patients.

The CDR3 has 13 residues. V gave up 4 bases and J gave up 4 bases, with 13 bases separating them. Per germline, CDR1 GTSNPN and CDR2 SVGIG (reference sequence). Reverse transcription of all isolated RNA meant that expressed TCRB transcripts were sequenced. Sequenced by immunoSEQ multiplex PCR; TCRdb stores in-frame clones only, minus some. The data contain 250,000 to 350,000 clones, about 15% of them singletons. Notes on this clone: Its matching antigen is unknown.

The sequencing sample was made of naive CD4+ T cells from blood. The clonotype comes from a man aged 18 to 30 with type 1 diabetes. The chain has TRBV30 and TRBJ1-1, with D tentatively TRBD1 (6 bases). This CDR3 reads CAWNPPGATEAFF. CDR3 in DNA: TGTGCCTGGAATCCCCCAGGGGCCACTGAAGCTTTCTTT.